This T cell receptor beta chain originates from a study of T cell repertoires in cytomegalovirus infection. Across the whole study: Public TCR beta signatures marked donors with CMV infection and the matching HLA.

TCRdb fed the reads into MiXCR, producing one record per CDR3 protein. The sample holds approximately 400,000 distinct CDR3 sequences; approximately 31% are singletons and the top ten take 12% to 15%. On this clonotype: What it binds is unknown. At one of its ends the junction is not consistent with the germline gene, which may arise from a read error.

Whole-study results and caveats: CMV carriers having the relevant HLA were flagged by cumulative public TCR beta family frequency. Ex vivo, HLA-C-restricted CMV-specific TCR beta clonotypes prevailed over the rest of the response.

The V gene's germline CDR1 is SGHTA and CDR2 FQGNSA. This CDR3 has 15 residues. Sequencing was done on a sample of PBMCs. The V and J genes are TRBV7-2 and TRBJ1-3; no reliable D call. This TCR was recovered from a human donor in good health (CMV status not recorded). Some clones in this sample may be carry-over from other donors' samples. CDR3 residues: CASSRDGFFGNTIYF. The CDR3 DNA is TGTGCCAGCAGTCGCGACGGGTTCTTTGGAAACACCATCTATTTT.